The 2 T cell receptor beta chains below all came from one sample that was sequenced in a study of blood T cell repertoires in COVID-19. This table comes from immunoSEQ multiplex PCR, and its TCRdb copy is limited to in-frame clones, with some not included. Altogether about 200,000 clones are present, roughly 89% being singletons, with the ten largest covering approximately 6.7%. Sequenced: peripheral blood. The receptors come from a man aged 40-49 years with acute or convalescent COVID-19.

The chain has TRBV7-2 and TRBJ2-4, with a possible D match to TRBD2 (5 bases). The CDR3 totals 18 residues. Deletions cut 1 base from V and 0 bases from J, with 16 bases between. Germline values: CDR1 SGHTA, CDR2 FQGNSA. Here the CDR3 DNA reads TGTGCCAGCAGCTTAGTTTTTTATGAGGGTTTAGCCAAAAACATTCAGTACTTC. Its translation: CASSLVFYEGLAKNIQYF.

This clone was detected once. V and J are TRBV15 and TRBJ1-1; no firm D call. V lost 8 bases, J lost 1 base, and 17 bases lay in between. The CDR3 runs 15 residues. CDR1 and CDR2 (germline): LNHNV, YYDKDF (reference sequence). The CDR3 DNA sequence: TGTGCCACCGCCGAAGTAGGAGGGAAGAACACTGAAGCTTTCTTT. Translation gives CATAEVGGKNTEAFF.